These T cell receptor beta chains were read from a single sample in a study of T cell responses to AZD1222 COVID-19 vaccine. Measured with immunoSEQ multiplex PCR; TCRdb has only the in-frame clones, and not every one. The sample carries some 150,000 clones, roughly 91% recorded once. The input for sequencing was peripheral blood, taken on day 0 of AZD1222 vaccination. The source of these receptors is an adult in good health. Both conserved end residues are part of each CDR3. Fields, in order: J gene, V gene, CDR3 length, clone size, D gene, CDR3 DNA, CDR3 protein. The D gene is left open where the match is weak. Rows give clone size only sometimes, using once, few, many, or a class for an expanded clone.

>TRBJ2-3|TRBV5-1|17|.|TRBD2
TGCGCCAGCAGCTTGGGAAGTAGCGGGGGGGCAGGAGATACGCAGTATTTT
CASSLGSSGGAGDTQYF
>TRBJ2-2|TRBV2|14|.|.
TGTGCCAGCAGTGGGGATTTTCGAACCGGGGAGCTGTTTTTT
CASSGDFRTGELFF
>TRBJ1-5|TRBV28|13|.|.
TGTGCCAGCAGGGTATTAGGGAATCAGCCCCAGCATTTT
CASRVLGNQPQHF
>TRBJ1-2|TRBV13|13|.|.
TGTGCCAGCAGCTTAGAGGGTTCCTATGGCTACACCTTC
CASSLEGSYGYTF
>TRBJ1-1|TRBV29-1|12|.|.
TGCAGCGCACTTCACGTGAACACTGAAGCTTTCTTT
CSALHVNTEAFF
>TRBJ2-1|TRBV10-1|16|.|TRBD1
TGCGCCAGCAGTACCAAGGACAGGGGTTCATACAATGAGCAGTTCTTC
CASSTKDRGSYNEQFF
>TRBJ1-1|TRBV2|14|.|.
TGTGCCAGCAGGTCCCGCCGTTTGAACACTGAAGCTTTCTTT
CASRSRRLNTEAFF
>TRBJ2-3|TRBV5-1|14|.|.
TGCGCCAGCAGCTTGGAAGTAGCCACAGATACGCAGTATTTT
CASSLEVATDTQYF
>TRBJ1-2|TRBV13|13|.|.
TGTGCCAGCAGCTTAGGACAAATATATGGCTACACCTTC
CASSLGQIYGYTF
>TRBJ1-1|TRBV19|13|once|.
TGTGCCAGTACCCCCGCGGGTGGGGCTGAAGCTTTCTTT
CASTPAGGAEAFF
>TRBJ2-2|TRBV7-7|16|.|TRBD2
TGTGCTAGCAGCCGACTAGCGGGTACCAACACCGGGGAGCTGTTTTTT
CASSRLAGTNTGELFF